The 9 T cell receptor beta chains presented below share a single source sample, sequenced in a study of CD8 T cells in ankylosing spondylitis. TCRdb processed the 5' RACE reads anew with MiXCR; each CDR3 protein has one entry. The sample comprises tens of thousands of distinct CDR3 sequences, about 31% of which are singletons, and roughly 42% rests with the top ten. Sequenced material: synovial fluid, either unsorted or a sorted T cell fraction (not recorded which). These receptors were taken from a male donor with ankylosing spondylitis.

The chain employs TRBV2 and TRBJ2-6, with 8 nucleotides matching TRBD2. Germline CDR1 is SNHLY and CDR2 is FYNNEI. The V and J ends lost 6 bases and 0 bases, in that order; junction bases with no gene match: 10. CDR3 length: 18 residues. This CDR3 is CASRPPATSGSGANVLTF. CDR3 DNA: TGTGCCAGCAGGCCCCCGGCCACTAGCGGCTCTGGGGCCAACGTCCTGACTTTC.

The chain carries TRBV7-9 and TRBJ1-2, with D tentatively TRBD1 (5 bases). The CDR3 loop spans 13 amino acids. Per the germline V gene, CDR1 is SEHNR and CDR2 is FQNEAQ (reference sequence). V was trimmed by 5 bases and J by 3 bases, leaving 10 bases between them. For the CDR3, the DNA is TGTGCCAGCAGCGTTTCGGGGGACTATGGCTACACCTTC. The encoded protein is CASSVSGDYGYTF.

CDR3 DNA: TGTGCCACCAGTGACGGGAGCTCACGGTACAATGAGCAGTTCTTC. Translated, it gives CATSDGSSRYNEQFF. This chain uses TRBV24-1 with TRBJ2-1, with D tentatively TRBD2 (6 bases). Trimming left V 4 bases short and J 4 bases short, with 13 bases between. The germline gives CDR1 KGHDR, CDR2 SFDVKD. CDR3 size: 15 residues.

The chain combines TRBV7-8 with TRBJ2-4, with D possibly called TRBD1 or TRBD2 (6 bases each). In germline, CDR1 is SGHVS, CDR2 FQNEAQ. V dropped 4 bases and J dropped 1 base, with 17 bases sitting between them. This CDR3 is 17 amino acids long. The CDR3: CASSSGVQGRAKNIQYF. DNA of the CDR3: TGTGCCAGCAGCTCAGGCGTTCAGGGGAGGGCCAAAAACATTCAGTACTTC.

This CDR3 is CASGFSTLEENEQFF. CDR3 DNA sequence: TGTGCTAGTGGTTTTTCTACATTGGAGGAAAATGAGCAGTTCTTC. The rearrangement uses TRBV12-5 and TRBJ2-1, with D maybe TRBD2 (5 bases). Trimming removed 3 bases from V and 7 bases from J, with 16 bases in between. CDR1 and CDR2 (germline): LGHNT, FRNRAP. The CDR3 length is 15 residues.

This clonotype was seen only a few times. The chain has TRBV29-1 and TRBJ2-1; maybe TRBD2 (5 bases). CDR3 length equals 15 residues. Trimming stripped 3 bases from V and 2 bases from J, with 14 bases between. Per germline, CDR1 SQVTM and CDR2 ANQGSEA. CDR3 loop: CSVEARSGTYNEQFF. CDR3 nucleotide sequence: TGCAGCGTTGAGGCACGCAGCGGCACCTACAATGAGCAGTTCTTC.

The chain is built from TRBV4-2 and TRBJ1-1; tentatively, D is TRBD1 (5 bases). CDR1 and CDR2 from the germline V gene are LGHNA and YNFKEQ. Trimming shortened V by 1 base and J by 5 bases, and 11 bases separated the two germline ends. There are 14 residues in the CDR3. The CDR3 nucleotides read TGTGCCAGCAGCCAAGGGGGGGTGCTTACTGAAGCTTTCTTT. This codes for CASSQGGVLTEAFF.

In its sample, this clonotype was seen a few times. V gene TRBV5-1 combines with J gene TRBJ2-1, with TRBD2 matching over 11 bases. This CDR3 is built from 15 residues. Losses at the gene ends were 2 bases for V and 5 bases for J; bases not matched to a gene: 3. From germline, CDR1 is SGHRS and CDR2 YFSETQ. CDR3 residues: CASSFTSGRDNEQFF. DNA of the CDR3: TGCGCCAGCAGCTTCACTAGCGGGAGAGACAATGAGCAGTTCTTC.

This clonotype was seen only a few times. V and J are TRBV4-1 and TRBJ2-3; a possible D gene is TRBD2 (6 bases). Germline CDR1 reads MGHRA; CDR2 reads YSYEKL. The CDR3 is 16 amino acids. Between the trimmed V and J ends, which lost 4 bases and 2 bases, there was a span of 16 bases. CDR3 bases: TGCGCCAGCAGCCCGAGAGGCGCGGGACCCACAGATACGCAGTATTTT. It is translated as CASSPRGAGPTDTQYF.